A selection of T cell receptor beta chains follows, all from one sample in a study of control samples from healthy donors and cancer patients. Sequencing was performed with immunoSEQ multiplex PCR; in TCRdb, only in-frame clones are kept and a portion is missing. The repertoire has 120,000 to 150,000 clones, roughly 94% of them found once; the top ten carry roughly 14%. Sequencing input: blood. The receptors originated from a man aged 35 to 55 in good health. The conserved cysteine and the conserved F or W are not part of the CDR3 here.

v_gene	j_gene	CDR3aa
TRBV5-1	TRBJ1-1	ASSWEATGIRSEAF
TRBV30	TRBJ1-2	AWSVGGGYGYT
TRBV9	TRBJ2-3	ASSVGGKVQY
TRBV12-3/TRBV12-4	TRBJ1-5	ASSLIGGGPQH
TRBV28	TRBJ1-2	ASRDVQADGYT
TRBV10-1	TRBJ1-5	ASSESGTLRPQH
TRBV7-9	TRBJ2-5	ASSLARSEQETQY
TRBV5-1	TRBJ2-1	ASSYWTSGGNYNEQF
TRBV9	TRBJ1-4	ASSVAEGALF
TRBV18	TRBJ1-4	ASSPGPINYEKLF
TRBV4-1	TRBJ1-1	ASSQAKTGHTEAF
TRBV6-1	TRBJ1-2	ASSEQGARYGYT
TRBV7-3	TRBJ2-7	ASGLTGSGVGQY
TRBV27	TRBJ2-7	ASSFGTASSYEQY
TRBV24-1	TRBJ1-1	ATSDGDRGRGAF
TRBV7-9	TRBJ2-6	ASSYDTGANVLT
TRBV29-1	TRBJ2-1	SVVRDSLYNEQF
TRBV5-6	TRBJ2-3	ASSLGLAGGGNTDTQY
TRBV5-6	TRBJ2-7	ASSPTGAYEQY
TRBV10-2	TRBJ1-1	ASSDGPEAF
TRBV29-1	TRBJ1-2	SVVSLQGGVGYGYT
TRBV3-1/TRBV3-2	TRBJ2-1	ASSQDVYPRNEQF
TRBV7-9	TRBJ2-3	ASSLGGTDTQY
TRBV7-9	TRBJ2-1	ASSLVDGNEQF
TRBV7-2	TRBJ1-2	ASSRGTAESTYGYT
TRBV18	TRBJ1-4	ASSPPGTQGNEKLF
TRBV21-1	TRBJ1-4	ASSPYQVDGTVYEKLF
TRBV4-3	TRBJ1-1	ASSQRQGTNTEAF
TRBV2	TRBJ2-2	ASNAEALNTGELF
TRBV5-1	TRBJ2-3	ASSLVGTSGTDTQY
TRBV4-1	TRBJ2-5	ASSQDLAGETQY
TRBV19	TRBJ2-2	ASTPGGVNTGELF
TRBV5-6	TRBJ1-2	ASSEGQGWNGYT
TRBV5-1	TRBJ2-7	ASSLHSGSNEQY
TRBV27	TRBJ2-3	ASSPLRTDTQY
TRBV15	TRBJ1-5	ATSSFGQRNQPQH
TRBV27	TRBJ2-2	ASSPRTSGTGELF
TRBV24-1	TRBJ2-2	ATSEGLPKGTNTGELF
TRBV18	TRBJ2-5	ASSPPGRTQGTQY
TRBV5-6	TRBJ2-2	ASSLALAEYTGELF
TRBV3-1/TRBV3-2	TRBJ2-1	ASTLEGLGGSNEQF
TRBV9	TRBJ2-7	ASSPYSYEQY
TRBV5-1	TRBJ2-7	ASRAGLQGVQY
TRBV27	TRBJ2-5	ASSTPYQETQY
TRBV5-1	TRBJ1-6	ASSLEGPLH
TRBV7-9	TRBJ1-1	ASSYGGTEAF
TRBV5-1	TRBJ1-5	ASSLGTDSNQPQH
TRBV5-4	TRBJ2-5	ASSRAEETQY
TRBV4-1	TRBJ1-1	ASSQMRVAF
TRBV28	TRBJ2-7	ASTLGGAHEQY
TRBV12-5	TRBJ2-7	ASAGTVTYEQY
TRBV19	TRBJ2-5	ASSLTGVLKETQY
TRBV29-1	TRBJ1-2	SVEDRSDNYGYT